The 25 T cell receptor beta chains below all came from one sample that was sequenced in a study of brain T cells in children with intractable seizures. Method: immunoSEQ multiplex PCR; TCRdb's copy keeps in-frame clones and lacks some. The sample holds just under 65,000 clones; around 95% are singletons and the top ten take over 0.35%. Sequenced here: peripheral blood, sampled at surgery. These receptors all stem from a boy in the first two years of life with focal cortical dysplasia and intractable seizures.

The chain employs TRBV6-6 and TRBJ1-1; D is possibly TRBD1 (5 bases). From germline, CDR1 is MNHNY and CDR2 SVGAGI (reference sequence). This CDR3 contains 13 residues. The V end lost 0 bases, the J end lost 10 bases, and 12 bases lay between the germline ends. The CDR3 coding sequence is TGTGCCAGCAGTTACTCGAGTCCGGGGGGAGCTTTCTTT. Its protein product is CASSYSSPGGAFF.

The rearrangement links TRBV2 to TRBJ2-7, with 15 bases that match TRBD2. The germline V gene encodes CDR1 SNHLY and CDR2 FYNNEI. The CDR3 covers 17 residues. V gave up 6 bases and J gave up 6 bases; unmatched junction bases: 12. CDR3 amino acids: CASRWTSGGAGWSEQYF. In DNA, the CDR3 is TGTGCCAGCAGATGGACTAGCGGGGGGGCCGGGTGGTCCGAGCAGTACTTC.

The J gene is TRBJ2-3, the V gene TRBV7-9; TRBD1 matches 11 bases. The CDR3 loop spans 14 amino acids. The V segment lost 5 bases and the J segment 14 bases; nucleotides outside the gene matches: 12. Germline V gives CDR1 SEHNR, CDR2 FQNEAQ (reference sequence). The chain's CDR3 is CASSGLGTGGYGYF. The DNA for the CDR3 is TGTGCCAGCAGCGGCCTGGGGACAGGGGGTTATGGGTATTTT.

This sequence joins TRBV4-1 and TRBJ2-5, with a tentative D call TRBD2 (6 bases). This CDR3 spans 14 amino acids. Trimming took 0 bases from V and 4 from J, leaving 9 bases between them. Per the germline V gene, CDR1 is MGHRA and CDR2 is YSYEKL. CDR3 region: CASSQDGGTETQYF. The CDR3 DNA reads TGCGCCAGCAGCCAAGATGGAGGGACAGAGACCCAGTACTTC.

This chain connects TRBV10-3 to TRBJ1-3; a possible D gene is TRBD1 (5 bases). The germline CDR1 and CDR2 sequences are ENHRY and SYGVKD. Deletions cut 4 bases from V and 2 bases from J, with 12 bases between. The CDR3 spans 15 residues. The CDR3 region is CAISARGMAGNTIYF. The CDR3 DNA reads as TGTGCCATCAGTGCTCGGGGGATGGCTGGAAACACCATATATTTT.

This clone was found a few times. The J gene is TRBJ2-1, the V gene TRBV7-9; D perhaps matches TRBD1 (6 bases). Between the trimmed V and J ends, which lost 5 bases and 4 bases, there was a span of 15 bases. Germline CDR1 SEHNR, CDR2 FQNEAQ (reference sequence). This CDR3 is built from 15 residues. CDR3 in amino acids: CASSPDRALYNEQFF. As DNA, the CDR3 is TGTGCCAGCAGCCCGGACAGAGCCCTTTACAATGAGCAGTTCTTC.

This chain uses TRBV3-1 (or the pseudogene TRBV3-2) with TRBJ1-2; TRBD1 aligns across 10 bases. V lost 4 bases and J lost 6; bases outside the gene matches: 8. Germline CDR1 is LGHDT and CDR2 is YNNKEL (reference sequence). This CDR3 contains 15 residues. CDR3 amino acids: CASSRRDRGRDGYTF. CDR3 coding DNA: TGTGCCAGCAGCCGACGGGACAGGGGAAGAGATGGCTACACCTTC.

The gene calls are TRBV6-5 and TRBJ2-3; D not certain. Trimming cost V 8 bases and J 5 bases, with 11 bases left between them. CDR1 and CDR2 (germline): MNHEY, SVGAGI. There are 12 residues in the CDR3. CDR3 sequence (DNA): TGTGCCAGCTCCCTATCCAGAGATACGCAGTATTTT. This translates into CASSLSRDTQYF.

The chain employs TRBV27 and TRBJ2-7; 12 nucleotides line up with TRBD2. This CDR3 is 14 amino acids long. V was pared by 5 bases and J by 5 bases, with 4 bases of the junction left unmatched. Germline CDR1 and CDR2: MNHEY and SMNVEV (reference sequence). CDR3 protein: CASSLTSGSDEQYF. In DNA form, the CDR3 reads TGTGCCAGCAGTCTGACTAGCGGGAGCGACGAGCAGTACTTC.

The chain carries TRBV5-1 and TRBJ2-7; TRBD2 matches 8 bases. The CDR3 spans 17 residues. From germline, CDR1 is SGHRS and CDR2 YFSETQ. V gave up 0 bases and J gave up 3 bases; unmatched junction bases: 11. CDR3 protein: CASSLELAGSSIYEQYF. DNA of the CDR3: TGCGCCAGCAGCTTGGAATTAGCGGGGTCAAGTATCTACGAGCAGTACTTC.

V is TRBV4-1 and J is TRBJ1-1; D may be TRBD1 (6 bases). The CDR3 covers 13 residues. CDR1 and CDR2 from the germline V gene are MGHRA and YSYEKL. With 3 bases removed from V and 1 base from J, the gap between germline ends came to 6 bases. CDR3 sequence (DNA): TGCGCCAGCAGCCACAGGGGGAACACTGAAGCTTTCTTT. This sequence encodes CASSHRGNTEAFF.

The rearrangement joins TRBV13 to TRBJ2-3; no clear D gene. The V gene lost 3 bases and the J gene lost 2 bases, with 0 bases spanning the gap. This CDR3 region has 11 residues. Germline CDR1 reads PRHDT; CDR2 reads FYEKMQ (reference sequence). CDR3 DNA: TGTGCCAGCAGCTTCACAGATACGCAGTATTTT. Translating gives CASSFTDTQYF.

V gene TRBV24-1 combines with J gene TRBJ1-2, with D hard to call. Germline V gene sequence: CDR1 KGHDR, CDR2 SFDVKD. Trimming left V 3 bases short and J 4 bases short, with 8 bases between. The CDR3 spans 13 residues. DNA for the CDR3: TGTGCCACCAGTGATGGCAGGCGCTATGGCTACACCTTC. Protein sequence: CATSDGRRYGYTF.

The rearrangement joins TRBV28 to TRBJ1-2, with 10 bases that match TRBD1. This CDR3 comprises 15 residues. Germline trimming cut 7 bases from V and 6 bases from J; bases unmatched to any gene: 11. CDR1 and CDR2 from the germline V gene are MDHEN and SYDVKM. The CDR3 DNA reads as TGTGCCAGCAATCACCGGGACAGGGGAGGCGATGGCTACACCTTC. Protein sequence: CASNHRDRGGDGYTF.

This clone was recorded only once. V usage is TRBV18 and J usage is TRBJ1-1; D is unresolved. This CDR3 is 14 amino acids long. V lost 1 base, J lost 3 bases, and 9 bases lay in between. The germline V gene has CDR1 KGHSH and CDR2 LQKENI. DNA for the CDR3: TGTGCCAGCTCACCACTACAGTCTCACACTGAAGCTTTCTTT. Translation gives CASSPLQSHTEAFF.

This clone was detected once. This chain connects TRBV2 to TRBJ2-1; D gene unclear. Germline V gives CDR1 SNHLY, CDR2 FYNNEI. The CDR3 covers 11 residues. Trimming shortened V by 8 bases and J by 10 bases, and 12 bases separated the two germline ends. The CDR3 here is CASGPIPEQFF. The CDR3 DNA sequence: TGTGCCAGCGGCCCCATTCCCGAGCAGTTCTTC.

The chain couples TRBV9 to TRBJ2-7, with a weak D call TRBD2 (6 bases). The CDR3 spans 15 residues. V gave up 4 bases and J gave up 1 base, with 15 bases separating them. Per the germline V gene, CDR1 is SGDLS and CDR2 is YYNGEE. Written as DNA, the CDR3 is TGTGCCAGCAGCCCCATAGGCGGGAATTCCTACGAGCAGTACTTC. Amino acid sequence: CASSPIGGNSYEQYF.

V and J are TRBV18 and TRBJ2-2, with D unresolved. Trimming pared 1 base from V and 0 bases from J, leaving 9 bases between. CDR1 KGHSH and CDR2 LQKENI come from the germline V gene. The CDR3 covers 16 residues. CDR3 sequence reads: CASSPLHPSNTGELFF. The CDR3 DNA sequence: TGTGCCAGCTCACCACTTCACCCTTCGAACACCGGGGAGCTGTTTTTT. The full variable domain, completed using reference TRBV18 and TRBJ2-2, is NAGVMQNPRHLVRRRGQEARLRCSPMKGHSHVYWYRQLPEEGLKFMVYLQKENIIDESGMPKERFSAEFPKEGPSILRIQQVVRGDSAAYFCASSPLHPSNTGELFFGEGSRLTVL.

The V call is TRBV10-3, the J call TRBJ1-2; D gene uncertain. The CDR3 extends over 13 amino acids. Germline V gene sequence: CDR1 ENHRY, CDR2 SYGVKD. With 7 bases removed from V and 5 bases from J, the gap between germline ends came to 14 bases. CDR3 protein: CAITPDGIYGYTF. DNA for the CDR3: TGTGCCATCACCCCTGACGGAATATATGGCTACACCTTC.

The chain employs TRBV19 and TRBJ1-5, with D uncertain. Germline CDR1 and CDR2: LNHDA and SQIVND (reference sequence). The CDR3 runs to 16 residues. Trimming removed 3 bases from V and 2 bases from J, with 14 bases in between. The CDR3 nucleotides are TGTGCCAGTAGTATTGGTGTGGGGTATCGCAATCAGCCCCAGCATTTT. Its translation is CASSIGVGYRNQPQHF.

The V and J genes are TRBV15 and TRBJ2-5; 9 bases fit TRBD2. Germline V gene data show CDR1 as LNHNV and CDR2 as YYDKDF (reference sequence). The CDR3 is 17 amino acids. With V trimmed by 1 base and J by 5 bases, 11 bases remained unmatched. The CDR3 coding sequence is TGTGCCACCAGCAGAGGTGGCGGGAGGGCCCCGTTGGAGACCCAGTACTTC. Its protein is CATSRGGGRAPLETQYF.

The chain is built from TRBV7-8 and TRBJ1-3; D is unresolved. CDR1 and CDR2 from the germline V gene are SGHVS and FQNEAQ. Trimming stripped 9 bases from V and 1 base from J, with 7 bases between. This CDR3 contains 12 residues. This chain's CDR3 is CASRYSGNTIYF. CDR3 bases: TGTGCCAGTCGTTATTCTGGAAACACCATATATTTT.

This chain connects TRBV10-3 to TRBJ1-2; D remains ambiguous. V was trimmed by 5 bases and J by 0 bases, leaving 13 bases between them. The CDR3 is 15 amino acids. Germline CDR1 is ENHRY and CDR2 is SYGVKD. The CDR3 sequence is CAISPEGPSNYGYTF. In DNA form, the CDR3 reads TGTGCCATCAGTCCCGAGGGTCCTTCTAACTATGGCTACACCTTC.

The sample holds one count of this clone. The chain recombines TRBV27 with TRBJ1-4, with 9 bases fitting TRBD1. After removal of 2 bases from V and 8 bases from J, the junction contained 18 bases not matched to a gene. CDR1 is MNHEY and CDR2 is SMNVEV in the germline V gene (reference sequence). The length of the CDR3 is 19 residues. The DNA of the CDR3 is TGTGCCAGCAGTTTAAGGACAGGGGCGTATGGCACCTTTGGGGAAAAACTGTTTTTT. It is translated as CASSLRTGAYGTFGEKLFF.

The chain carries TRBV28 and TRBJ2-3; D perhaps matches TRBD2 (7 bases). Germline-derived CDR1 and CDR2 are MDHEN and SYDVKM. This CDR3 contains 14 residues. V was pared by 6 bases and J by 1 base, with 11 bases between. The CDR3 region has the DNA TGTGCCAGCAGGGGGGGGCGCGGCACAGATACGCAGTATTTT. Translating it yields CASRGGRGTDTQYF.